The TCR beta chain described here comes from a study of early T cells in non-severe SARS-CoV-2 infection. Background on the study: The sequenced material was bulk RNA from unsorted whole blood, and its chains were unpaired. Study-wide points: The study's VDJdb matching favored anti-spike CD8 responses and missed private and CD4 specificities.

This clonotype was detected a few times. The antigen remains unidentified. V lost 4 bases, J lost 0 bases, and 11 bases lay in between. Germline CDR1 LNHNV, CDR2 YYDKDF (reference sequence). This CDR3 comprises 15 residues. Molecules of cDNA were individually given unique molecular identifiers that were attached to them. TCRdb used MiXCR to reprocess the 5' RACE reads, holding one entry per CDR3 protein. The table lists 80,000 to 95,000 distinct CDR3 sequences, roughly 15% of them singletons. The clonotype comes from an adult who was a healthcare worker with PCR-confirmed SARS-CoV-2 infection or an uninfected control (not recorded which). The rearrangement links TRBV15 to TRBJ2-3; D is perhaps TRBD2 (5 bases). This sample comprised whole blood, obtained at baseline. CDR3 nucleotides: TGTGCCACCAGCACCGAGCGGACTAGCACAGATACGCAGTATTTT. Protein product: CATSTERTSTDTQYF.